This T cell receptor beta chain was identified during a study of T cell responses to AZD1222 COVID-19 vaccine. General observations from the study: Spike-specific TCR repertoires showed rising breadth and depth after two AZD1222 doses. Spike regions recognized by vaccine-associated CD4 TCRs spanned the protein, led by 160-218 and 743-854.

This clone was found once. Its target is not known. V was clipped by 4 bases and J by 9 bases; unmatched bases: 12. Germline CDR1 and CDR2: LGHDT and YNNKEL (reference sequence). There are 15 residues in the CDR3. Clones were sequenced by immunoSEQ multiplex PCR, and TCRdb holds only the in-frame ones, with some missing. The sample lists roughly 120,000 clones, around 82% occurring once. The chain couples TRBV3-1 (or the pseudogene TRBV3-2) to TRBJ2-4; TRBD1 matches at 7 bases. Specimen: peripheral blood, collected on day 0 of AZD1222 vaccination. The clonotype originates from an adult in good health. The CDR3 nucleotides read TGTGCCAGCAGCCTACAATCGACAGGGTTGAGCATTCAGTACTTC. Its protein product is CASSLQSTGLSIQYF.